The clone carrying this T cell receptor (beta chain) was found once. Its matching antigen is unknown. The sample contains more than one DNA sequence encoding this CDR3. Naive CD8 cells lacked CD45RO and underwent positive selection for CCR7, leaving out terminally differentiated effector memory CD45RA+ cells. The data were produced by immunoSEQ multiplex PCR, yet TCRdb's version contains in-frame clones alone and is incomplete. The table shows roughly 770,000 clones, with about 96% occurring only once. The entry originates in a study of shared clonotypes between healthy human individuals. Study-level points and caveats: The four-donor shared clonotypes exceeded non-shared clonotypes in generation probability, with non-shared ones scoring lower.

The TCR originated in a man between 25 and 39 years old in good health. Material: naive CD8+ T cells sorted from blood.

In nucleotides, the CDR3 is TGTGCCATCAGCGTTTCGGGGAGCTCCTACGAGCAGTACTTC. This translates into CAISVSGSSYEQYF. This rearrangement joins TRBV10-3 to TRBJ2-7; D is perhaps TRBD2 (5 bases). Germline assignment: CDR1 ENHRY and CDR2 SYGVKD. The CDR3 contains 14 residues. Trimming shortened V by 6 bases and J by 0 bases, and 12 bases separated the two germline ends.